This TCR beta chain was captured by sequencing in a study of cytomegalovirus exposure and HLA in healthy donors. Study results and limitations: 150 or so TCR beta chains were listed as cytomegalovirus-associated. Analysis was carried out at a later point, and it linked a missense DCLRE1C variant to TCR beta V- and J-gene trimming. Exclusion as indistinguishable affected some V segments, including TRBV6-2 and TRBV6-3.

In germline, CDR1 is MDHEN, CDR2 SYDVKM. Trimming pared 5 bases from V and 4 bases from J, leaving 14 bases between. This CDR3 is built from 14 residues. Both 60 Vbeta primers and 13 Jbeta primers went into the PCR. Authors' methods: Among the unique TCR beta chains that a later analysis counted, 70 million to 85 million in all, about 11 million were shared. Profiling relied on immunoSEQ multiplex PCR, and the TCRdb table lists in-frame clones only, not all of them. The V and J calls and the clone size are those of that table, but D and trimming were determined from the DNA. Seen here are around 140,000 clones, almost 85% observed once, and the top ten hold around 3%. Of note for this clone: Its antigen is not known.

The gene calls are TRBV28 and TRBJ1-2; weak D call: TRBD1 (6 bases). Sequenced sample: PBMCs. The TCR originated in a man between 18 and 35 years old in good health and CMV-seropositive. CDR3 amino acids: CASSGDTPPYGYTF. CDR3 DNA sequence: TGTGCCAGCAGTGGGGACACTCCGCCCTATGGCTACACCTTC.